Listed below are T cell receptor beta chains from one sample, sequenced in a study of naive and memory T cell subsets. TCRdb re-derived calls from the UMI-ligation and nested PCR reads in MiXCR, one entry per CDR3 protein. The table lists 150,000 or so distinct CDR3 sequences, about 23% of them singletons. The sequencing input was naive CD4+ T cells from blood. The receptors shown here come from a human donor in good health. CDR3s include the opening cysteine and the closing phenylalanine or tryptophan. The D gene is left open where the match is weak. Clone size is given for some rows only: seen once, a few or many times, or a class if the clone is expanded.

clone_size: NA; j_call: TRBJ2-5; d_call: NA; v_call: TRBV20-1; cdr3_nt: TGCAGTGCTAGAGACGCGAAGACCCAGTACTTC; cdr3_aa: CSARDAKTQYF
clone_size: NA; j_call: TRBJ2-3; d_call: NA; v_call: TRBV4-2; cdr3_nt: TGTGCCAGCAGCCAAGATAAGGGTTCAGATACGCAGTATTTT; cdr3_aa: CASSQDKGSDTQYF
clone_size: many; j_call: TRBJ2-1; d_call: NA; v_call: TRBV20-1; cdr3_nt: TGCAGTGCTAGAATCAATGAGCAGTTCTTC; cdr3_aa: CSARINEQFF
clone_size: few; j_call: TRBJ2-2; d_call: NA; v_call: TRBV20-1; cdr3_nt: TGCAGTGCTAGAGTACAGCCCGCCGGGGAGCTGTTTTTT; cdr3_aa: CSARVQPAGELFF
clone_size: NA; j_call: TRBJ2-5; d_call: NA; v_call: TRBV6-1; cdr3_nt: TGTGCCAGCAGTGAAGCAACAGGCCAAGAGACCCAGTACTTC; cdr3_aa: CASSEATGQETQYF
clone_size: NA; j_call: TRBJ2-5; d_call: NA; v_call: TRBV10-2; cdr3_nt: TGCGCCAGCAGGGAGGGGGCACCGACGGCCCAGTACTTC; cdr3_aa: CASREGAPTAQYF
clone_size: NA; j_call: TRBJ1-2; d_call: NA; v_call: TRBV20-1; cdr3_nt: TGCAGTGCTAGATACAGGACGGACTATGGCTACACCTTC; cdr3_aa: CSARYRTDYGYTF
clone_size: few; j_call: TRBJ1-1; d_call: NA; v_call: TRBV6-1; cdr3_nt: TGTGCCAGCAGTGAATACACTGAAGCTTTCTTT; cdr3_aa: CASSEYTEAFF
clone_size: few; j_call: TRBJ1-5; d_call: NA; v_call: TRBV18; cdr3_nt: TGTGCCAGCTCACCCAATTCAGGGAACAATCAGCCCCAGCATTTT; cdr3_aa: CASSPNSGNNQPQHF
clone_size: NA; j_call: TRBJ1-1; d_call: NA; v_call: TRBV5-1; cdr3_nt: TGCGCCAGCAGCGGGTCAGCAGGGCAAGGGACTGAAGCTTTCTTT; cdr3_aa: CASSGSAGQGTEAFF
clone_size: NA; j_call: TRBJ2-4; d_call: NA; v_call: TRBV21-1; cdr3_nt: TGTGCCAGCAGCAAAAGTGGGCCACAGGGGGCGGCCAAAAACATTCAGTACTTC; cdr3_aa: CASSKSGPQGAAKNIQYF
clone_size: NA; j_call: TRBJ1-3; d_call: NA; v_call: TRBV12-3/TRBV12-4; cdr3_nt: TGTGCCAGCCATTTAACGGTCTCTGGAAACACCATATATTTT; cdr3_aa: CASHLTVSGNTIYF
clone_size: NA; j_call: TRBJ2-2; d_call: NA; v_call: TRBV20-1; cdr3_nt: TGCAGTGCTCGAACCGGGACACCTAACACCGGGGAGCTGTTTTTT; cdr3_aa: CSARTGTPNTGELFF
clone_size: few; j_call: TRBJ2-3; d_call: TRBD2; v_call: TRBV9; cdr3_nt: TGTGCCAGCAGCGTAGAATTGACTAGCGGGAGGGCCCGGGATACGCAGTATTTT; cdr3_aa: CASSVELTSGRARDTQYF
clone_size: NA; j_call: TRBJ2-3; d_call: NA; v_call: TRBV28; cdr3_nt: TGTGCCAGCACCCGAGAAGTTGATACGCAGTATTTT; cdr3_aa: CASTREVDTQYF
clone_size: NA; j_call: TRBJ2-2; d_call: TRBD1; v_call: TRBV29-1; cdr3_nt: TGCAGCGTCACGACAGGGTGGGGAACCGGGGAGCTGTTTTTT; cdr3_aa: CSVTTGWGTGELFF
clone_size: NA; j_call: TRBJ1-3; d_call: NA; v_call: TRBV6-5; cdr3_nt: TGTGCCAGCAGTTACTCTGGGTCGACCTCATCCGGAAACACCATATATTTT; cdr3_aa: CASSYSGSTSSGNTIYF
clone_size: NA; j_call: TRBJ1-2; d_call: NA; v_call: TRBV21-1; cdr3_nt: TGTGCCAGCAGCAAAGGGGGCGCGGGGCAAGCGAACTACACCTTC; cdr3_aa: CASSKGGAGQANYTF
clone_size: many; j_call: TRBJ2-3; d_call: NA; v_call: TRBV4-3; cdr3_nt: TGCGCCAGCAGCCGATCTTTCGGGGGCTCCCCTGCAGCAGATACGCAGTATTTT; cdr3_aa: CASSRSFGGSPAADTQYF
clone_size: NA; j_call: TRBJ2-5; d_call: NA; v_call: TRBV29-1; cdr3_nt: TGCAGCGTCGCCCAGACTAGTGCAGAGACCCAGTACTTC; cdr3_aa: CSVAQTSAETQYF
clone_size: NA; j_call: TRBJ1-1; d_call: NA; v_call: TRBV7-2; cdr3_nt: TGTGCCAGCAGCTTAACGGGCGGCAGAAGAATGAACACTGAAGCTTTCTTT; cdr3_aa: CASSLTGGRRMNTEAFF
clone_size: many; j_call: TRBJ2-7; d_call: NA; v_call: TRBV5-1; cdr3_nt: TGCGCCAGCAGCTCTAAAACACGGAACGAGCAGTACTTC; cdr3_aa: CASSSKTRNEQYF
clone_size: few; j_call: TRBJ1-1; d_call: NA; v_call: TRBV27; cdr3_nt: TGTGCCAGCAGGGTTTCTCGGGGGGCCGTTTCGCGGAATCCGAACACTGAAGCTTTCTTT; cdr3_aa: CASRVSRGAVSRNPNTEAFF
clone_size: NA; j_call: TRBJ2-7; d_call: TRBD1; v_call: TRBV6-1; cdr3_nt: TGTGCCAGCAGTGCAAAAGGACAGGGGAGAGCGTACGAGCAGTACTTC; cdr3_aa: CASSAKGQGRAYEQYF
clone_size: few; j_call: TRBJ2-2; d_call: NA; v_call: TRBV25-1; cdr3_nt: TGTGCCAGCACTACTGGGGGCACCGGGGAGCTGTTTTTT; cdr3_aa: CASTTGGTGELFF
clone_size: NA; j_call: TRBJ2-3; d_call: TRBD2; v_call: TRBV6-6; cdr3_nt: TGTGCCAGCAGGCAACCACTAGCGGGAGACGGCACAGATACGCAGTATTTT; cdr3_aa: CASRQPLAGDGTDTQYF
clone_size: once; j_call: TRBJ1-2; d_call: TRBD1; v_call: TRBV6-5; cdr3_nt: TGTGCCAGCAGCCAAACAGGGGTCTACTATGGCTACACCTTC; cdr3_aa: CASSQTGVYYGYTF
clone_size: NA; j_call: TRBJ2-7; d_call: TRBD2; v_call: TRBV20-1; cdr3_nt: TGCAGTGCGGTTAAGCTAGCGGGAGGCTACGAGCAGTACTTC; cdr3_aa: CSAVKLAGGYEQYF
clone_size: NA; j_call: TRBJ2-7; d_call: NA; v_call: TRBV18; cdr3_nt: TGTGCCAGCTCACCACCGGGCAGGGCCCCGCCGGGATTTGACGACGAGCAGTACTTC; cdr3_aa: CASSPPGRAPPGFDDEQYF
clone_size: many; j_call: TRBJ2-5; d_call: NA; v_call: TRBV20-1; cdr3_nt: TGCAGTGCTAGGGGAGGTCGTCAAGAGACCCAGTACTTC; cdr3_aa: CSARGGRQETQYF
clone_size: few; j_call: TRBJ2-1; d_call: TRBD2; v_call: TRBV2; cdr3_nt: TGTGCCAGCATGGAGTTAGCGGGAGGCGATGAGCAGTTCTTC; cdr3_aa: CASMELAGGDEQFF
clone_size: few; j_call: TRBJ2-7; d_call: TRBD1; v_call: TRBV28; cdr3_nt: TGTGCCAGCAGTCCATCCGGGACAGGGTTTTATGGCTGGTACTTC; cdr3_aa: CASSPSGTGFYGWYF
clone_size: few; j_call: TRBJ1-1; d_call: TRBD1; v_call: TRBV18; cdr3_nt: TGTGCCAGCTCAGAGGACAGGGTGGTCGCTGAAGCTTTCTTT; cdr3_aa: CASSEDRVVAEAFF
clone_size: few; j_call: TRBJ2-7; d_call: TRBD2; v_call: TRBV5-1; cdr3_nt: TGCGCCAGCAGCTCCCACTTTCTGGGCCCGGGGGGTTACGAGCAGTACTTC; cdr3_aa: CASSSHFLGPGGYEQYF
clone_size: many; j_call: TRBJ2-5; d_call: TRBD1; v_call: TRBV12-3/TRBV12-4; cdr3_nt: TGTGCCAGCAGCTACAATCGAGGGGGGACAGGGTCAGAGACCCAGTACTTC; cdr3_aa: CASSYNRGGTGSETQYF
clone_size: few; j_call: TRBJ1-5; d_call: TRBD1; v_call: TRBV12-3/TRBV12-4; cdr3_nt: TGTGCCAGCAGTCTTACCCTGACAGGGAGCAATCAGCCCCAGCATTTT; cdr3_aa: CASSLTLTGSNQPQHF
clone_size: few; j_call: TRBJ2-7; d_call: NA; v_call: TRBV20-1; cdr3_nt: TGCAGTGCTGTTTCGACCCGGACTTCCACTCGCGAGCAGTACTTC; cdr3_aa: CSAVSTRTSTREQYF
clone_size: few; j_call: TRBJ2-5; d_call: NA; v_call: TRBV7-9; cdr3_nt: TGTGCCAGCAGCTTATCTTCACCCGTGGGGCCGCGAGAGACCCAGTACTTC; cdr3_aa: CASSLSSPVGPRETQYF
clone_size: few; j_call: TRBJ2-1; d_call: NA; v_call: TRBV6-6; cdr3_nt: TGTGCCAGCAGCCCGTCCTTTAGCGGAACCTACAATGAGCAGTTCTTC; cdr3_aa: CASSPSFSGTYNEQFF
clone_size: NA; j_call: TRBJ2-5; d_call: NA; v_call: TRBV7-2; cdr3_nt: TGTGCCAGCAGCTGGAATCAGGGACCGGCCCGGACCCAGTACTTC; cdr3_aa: CASSWNQGPARTQYF
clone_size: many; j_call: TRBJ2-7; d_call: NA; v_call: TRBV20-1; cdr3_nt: TGCAGTGCTTCGGGGCGCGCGGAAGAGCAGTACTTC; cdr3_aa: CSASGRAEEQYF
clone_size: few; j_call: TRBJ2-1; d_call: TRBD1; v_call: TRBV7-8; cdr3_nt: TGTGCCAGCAGCTTACCACCCCTGGGGGACAGGGGTAGGAATGAGCAGTTCTTC; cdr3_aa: CASSLPPLGDRGRNEQFF
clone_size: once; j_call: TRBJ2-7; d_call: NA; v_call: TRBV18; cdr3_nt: TGTGCCAGCTCCCGGGACGGAAAACCCTACGAGCAGTACTTC; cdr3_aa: CASSRDGKPYEQYF
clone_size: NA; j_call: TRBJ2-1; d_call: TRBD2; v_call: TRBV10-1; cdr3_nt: TGCGCCAGCAGTGAAGCGCCAGTTGGGACTAGCGGATACAATGAGCAGTTCTTC; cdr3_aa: CASSEAPVGTSGYNEQFF
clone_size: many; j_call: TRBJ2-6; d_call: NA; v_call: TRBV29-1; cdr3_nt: TGCAGCGCCCTGGGCAGAACCTCTGGGGCCAACGTCCTGACTTTC; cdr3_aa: CSALGRTSGANVLTF